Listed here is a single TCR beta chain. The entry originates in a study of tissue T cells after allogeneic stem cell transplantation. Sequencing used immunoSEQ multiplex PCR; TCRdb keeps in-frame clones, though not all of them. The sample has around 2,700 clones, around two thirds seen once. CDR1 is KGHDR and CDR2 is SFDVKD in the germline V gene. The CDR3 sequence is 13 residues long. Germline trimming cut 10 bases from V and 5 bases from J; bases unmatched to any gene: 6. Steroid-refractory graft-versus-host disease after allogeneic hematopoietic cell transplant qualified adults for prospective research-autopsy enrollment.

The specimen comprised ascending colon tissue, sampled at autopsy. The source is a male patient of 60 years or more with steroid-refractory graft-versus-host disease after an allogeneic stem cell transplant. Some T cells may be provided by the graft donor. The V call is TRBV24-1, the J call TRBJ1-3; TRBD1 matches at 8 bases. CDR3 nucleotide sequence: TGTGCCACAACCTCAGGGGGCCGAAACACCATATATTTT. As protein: CATTSGGRNTIYF.